This TCR beta chain was recorded in a study of identical twins. Only healthy Caucasians were included as donors. TCRdb redid the calling of the 5' RACE reads with MiXCR, one entry per CDR3 protein. The data contain 550,000 to 700,000 distinct CDR3 sequences, around 20% of them singletons. The CDR3 extends over 10 amino acids. In addition, the sample was reused for a study of T cells expressing NK-cell markers. As that report states: More than 5 donors had dominant NKG2C+ clonotypes that comprised about 1.0-7.5% of their CD8+ T cells. For four donors, these clonotypes were likewise the leading ones in the CD3+CD56-NKG2C+ fraction.

The source of this sequence is a young woman in good health. Sequenced sample: PBMCs. This chain joins TRBV1 and TRBJ2-7; the table's D call of TRBD1 was not tested on the DNA. TRBV1 constitutes a pseudogene. The CDR3 reads CTSSQPPIVF. The CDR3, as DNA: TGCACCAGCAGCCAACCCCCCATCGTCTTC.